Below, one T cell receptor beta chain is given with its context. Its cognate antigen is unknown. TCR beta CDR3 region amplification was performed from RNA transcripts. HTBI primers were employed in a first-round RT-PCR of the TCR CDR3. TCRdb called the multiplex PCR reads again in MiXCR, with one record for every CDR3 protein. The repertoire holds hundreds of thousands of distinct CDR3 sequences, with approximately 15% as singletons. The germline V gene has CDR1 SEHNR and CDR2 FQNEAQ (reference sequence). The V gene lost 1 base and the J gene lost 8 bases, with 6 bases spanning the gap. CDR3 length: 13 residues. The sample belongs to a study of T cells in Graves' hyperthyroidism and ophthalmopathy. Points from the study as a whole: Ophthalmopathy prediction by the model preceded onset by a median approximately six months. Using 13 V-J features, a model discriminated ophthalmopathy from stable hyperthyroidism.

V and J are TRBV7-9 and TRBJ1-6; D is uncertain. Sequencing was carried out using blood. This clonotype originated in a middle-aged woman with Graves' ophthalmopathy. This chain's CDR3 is CASSLGEYSPLHF. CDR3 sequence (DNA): TGTGCCAGCAGCTTAGGGGAATATTCACCCCTCCACTTT.